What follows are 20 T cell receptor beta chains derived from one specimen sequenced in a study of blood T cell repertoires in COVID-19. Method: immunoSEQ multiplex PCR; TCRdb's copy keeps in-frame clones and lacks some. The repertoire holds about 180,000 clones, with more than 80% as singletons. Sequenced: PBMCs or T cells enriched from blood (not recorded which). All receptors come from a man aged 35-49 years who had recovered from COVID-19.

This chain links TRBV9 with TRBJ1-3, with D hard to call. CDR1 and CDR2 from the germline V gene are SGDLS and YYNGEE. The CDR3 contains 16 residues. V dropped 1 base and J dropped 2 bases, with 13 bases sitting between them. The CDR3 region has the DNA TGTGCCAGCAGCGTATCATCATCGCCGGCTGGAAACACCATATATTTT. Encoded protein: CASSVSSSPAGNTIYF.

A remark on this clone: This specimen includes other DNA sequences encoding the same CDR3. The CDR3 reads CASSFGGVPTGELFF. CDR3 DNA sequence: TGTGCCAGCAGTTTCGGAGGGGTGCCCACCGGGGAGCTGTTTTTT. V gene TRBV27 combines with J gene TRBJ2-2, with a tentative D call TRBD2 (6 bases). The CDR3 extends over 15 amino acids. Germline V lookup: CDR1 MNHEY, CDR2 SMNVEV (reference sequence). The V and J ends lost 3 bases and 4 bases respectively, with 12 bases between them.

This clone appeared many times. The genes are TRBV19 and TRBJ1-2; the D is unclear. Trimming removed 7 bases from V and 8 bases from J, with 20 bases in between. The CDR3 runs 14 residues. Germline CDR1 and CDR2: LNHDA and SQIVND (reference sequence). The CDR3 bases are TGTGCCAGTACGACCATCTTTGGCCCCGGGGGCTACACCTTC. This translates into CASTTIFGPGGYTF.

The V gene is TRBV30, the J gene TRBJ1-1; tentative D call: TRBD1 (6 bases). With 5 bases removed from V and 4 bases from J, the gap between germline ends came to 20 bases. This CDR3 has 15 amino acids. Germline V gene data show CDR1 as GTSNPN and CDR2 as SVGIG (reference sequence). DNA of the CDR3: TGTGCCTGGGTCACCCAAATACAGGGATTCACTGAAGCTTTCTTT. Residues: CAWVTQIQGFTEAFF.

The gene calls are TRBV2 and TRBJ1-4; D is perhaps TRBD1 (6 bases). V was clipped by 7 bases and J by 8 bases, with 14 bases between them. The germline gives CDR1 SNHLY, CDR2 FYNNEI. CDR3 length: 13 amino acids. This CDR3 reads CASNIQGYEKLFF. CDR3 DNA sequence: TGTGCCAGCAATATACAGGGTTACGAAAAACTGTTTTTT.

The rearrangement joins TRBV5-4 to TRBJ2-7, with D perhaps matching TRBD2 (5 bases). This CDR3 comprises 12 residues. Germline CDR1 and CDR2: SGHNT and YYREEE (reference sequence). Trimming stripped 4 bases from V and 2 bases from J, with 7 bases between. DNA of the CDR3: TGTGCCAGCAGCGCGGGCCCCTACGAGCAGTACTTC. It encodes CASSAGPYEQYF.

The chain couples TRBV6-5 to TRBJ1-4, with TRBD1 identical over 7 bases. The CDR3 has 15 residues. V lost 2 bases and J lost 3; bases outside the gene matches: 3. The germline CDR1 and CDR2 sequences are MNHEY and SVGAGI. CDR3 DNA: TGTGCCAGCAGTTACCGGGGACAGCCTAATGAAAAACTGTTTTTT. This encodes CASSYRGQPNEKLFF.

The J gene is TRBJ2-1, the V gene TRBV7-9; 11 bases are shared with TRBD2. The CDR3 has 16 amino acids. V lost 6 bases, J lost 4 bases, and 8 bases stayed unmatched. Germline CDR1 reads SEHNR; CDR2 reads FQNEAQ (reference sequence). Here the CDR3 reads CASSPSGGTVYNEQFF. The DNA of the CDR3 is TGTGCCAGCAGTCCTAGCGGGGGGACGGTATACAATGAGCAGTTCTTC. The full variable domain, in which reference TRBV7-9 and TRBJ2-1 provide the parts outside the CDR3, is DTGVSQNPRHKITKRGQNVTFRCDPISEHNRLYWYRQTLGQGPEFLTYFQNEAQLEKSRLLSDRFSAERPKGSFSTLEIQRTEQGDSAMYLCASSPSGGTVYNEQFFGPGTRLTVL.

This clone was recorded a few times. The chain's CDR3 is CASSLGHLLNTEAFF. CDR3 DNA sequence: TGCGCCAGCAGCCTAGGACACCTCTTGAACACTGAAGCTTTCTTT. The J gene is TRBJ1-1, the V gene TRBV5-1; D is perhaps TRBD1 (5 bases). Germline V gene sequence: CDR1 SGHRS, CDR2 YFSETQ. Trimming removed 4 bases from V and 0 bases from J, with 13 bases in between. CDR3 length: 15 amino acids.

This chain's CDR3 is CASSRLDQGQQQYF. The CDR3 bases are TGTGCCAGCAGTCGTCTGGACCAGGGCCAACAGCAGTACTTC. The chain carries TRBV2 and TRBJ2-7; weak D call: TRBD1 (5 bases). CDR3 length equals 14 residues. Germline V gene lookup returns CDR1 SNHLY and CDR2 FYNNEI. Trimming stripped 5 bases from V and 8 bases from J, with 19 bases between.

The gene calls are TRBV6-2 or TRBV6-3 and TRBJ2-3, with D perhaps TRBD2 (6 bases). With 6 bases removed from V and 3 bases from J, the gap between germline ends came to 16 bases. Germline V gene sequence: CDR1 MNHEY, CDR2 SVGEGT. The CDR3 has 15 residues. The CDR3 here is CASSPLGGDTDTQYF. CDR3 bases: TGTGCCAGCAGCCCTCTAGGCGGGGATACAGATACGCAGTATTTT.

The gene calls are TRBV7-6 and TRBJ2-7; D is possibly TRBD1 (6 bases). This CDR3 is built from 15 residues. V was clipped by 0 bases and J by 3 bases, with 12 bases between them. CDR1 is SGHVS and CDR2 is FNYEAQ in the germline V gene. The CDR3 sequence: CASSLALGANYEQYF. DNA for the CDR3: TGTGCCAGCAGCTTAGCGTTGGGGGCCAACTACGAGCAGTACTTC.

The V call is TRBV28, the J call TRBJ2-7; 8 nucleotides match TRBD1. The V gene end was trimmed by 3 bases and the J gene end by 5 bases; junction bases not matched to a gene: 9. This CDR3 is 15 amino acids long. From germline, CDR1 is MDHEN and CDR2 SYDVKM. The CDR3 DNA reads TGTGCCAGCAGTTTCGCTTCAGGGGGCGGGGACGAGCAGTACTTC. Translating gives CASSFASGGGDEQYF.

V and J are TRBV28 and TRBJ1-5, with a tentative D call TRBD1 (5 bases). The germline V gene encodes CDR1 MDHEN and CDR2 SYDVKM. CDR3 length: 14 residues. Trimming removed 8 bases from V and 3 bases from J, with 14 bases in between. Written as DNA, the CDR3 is TGTGCCAGCGATCCGGACGGACACAATCAGCCCCAGCATTTT. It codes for CASDPDGHNQPQHF.

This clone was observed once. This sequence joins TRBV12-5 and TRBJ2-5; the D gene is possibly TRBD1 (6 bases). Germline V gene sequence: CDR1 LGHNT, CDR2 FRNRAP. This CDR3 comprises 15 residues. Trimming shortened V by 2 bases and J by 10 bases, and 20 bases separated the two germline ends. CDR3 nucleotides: TGTGCTAGTGGTTTGCCGGGGACATCGTCGGGGAGCCAGTACTTC. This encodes CASGLPGTSSGSQYF.

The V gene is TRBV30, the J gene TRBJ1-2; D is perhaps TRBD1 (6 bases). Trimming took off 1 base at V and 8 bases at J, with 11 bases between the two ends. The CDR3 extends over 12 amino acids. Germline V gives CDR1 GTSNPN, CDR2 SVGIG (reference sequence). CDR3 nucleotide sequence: TGTGCCTGGAGTGCAGGGGTAGGGGGCTACACCTTC. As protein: CAWSAGVGGYTF.

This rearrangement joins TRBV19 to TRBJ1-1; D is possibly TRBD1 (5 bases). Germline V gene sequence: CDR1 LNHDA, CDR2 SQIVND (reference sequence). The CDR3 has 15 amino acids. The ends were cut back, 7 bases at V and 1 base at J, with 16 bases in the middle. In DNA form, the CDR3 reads TGTGCCAGTACCCCAGCTGCCGGGGGGAACACTGAAGCTTTCTTT. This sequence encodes CASTPAAGGNTEAFF.

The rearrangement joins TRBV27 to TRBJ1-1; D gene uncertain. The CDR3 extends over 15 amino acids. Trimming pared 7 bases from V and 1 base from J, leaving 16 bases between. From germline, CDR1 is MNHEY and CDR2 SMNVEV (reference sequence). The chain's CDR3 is CASKWSSGSNTEAFF. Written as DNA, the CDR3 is TGTGCCAGCAAGTGGTCATCCGGGTCGAACACTGAAGCTTTCTTT.

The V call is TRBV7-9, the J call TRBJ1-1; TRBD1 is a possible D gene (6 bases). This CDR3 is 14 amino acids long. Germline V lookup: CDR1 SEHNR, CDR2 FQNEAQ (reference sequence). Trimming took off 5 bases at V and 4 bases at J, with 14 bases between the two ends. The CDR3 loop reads CASSVETGTTEAFF. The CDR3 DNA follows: TGTGCCAGCAGCGTTGAAACAGGGACCACTGAAGCTTTCTTT.

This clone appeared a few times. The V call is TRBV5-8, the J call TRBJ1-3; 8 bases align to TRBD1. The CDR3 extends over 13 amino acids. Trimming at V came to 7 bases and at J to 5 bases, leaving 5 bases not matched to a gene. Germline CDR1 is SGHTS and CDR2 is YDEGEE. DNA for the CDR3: TGTGCCAGCTTCAGACAGGGGCGAAACACCATATATTTT. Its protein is CASFRQGRNTIYF.